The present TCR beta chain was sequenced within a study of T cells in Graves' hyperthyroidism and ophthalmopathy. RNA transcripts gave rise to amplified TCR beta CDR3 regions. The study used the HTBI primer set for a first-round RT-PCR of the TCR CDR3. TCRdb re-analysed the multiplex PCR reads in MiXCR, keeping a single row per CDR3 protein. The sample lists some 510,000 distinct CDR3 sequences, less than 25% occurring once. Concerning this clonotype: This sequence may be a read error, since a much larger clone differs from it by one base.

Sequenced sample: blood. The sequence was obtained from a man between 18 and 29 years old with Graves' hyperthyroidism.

The CDR3 loop is CASGVPRDVRANTIYF. In DNA form, the CDR3 reads TGTGCTAGTGGCGTCCCGCGGGACGTCAGGGCGAACACCATATATTTT. This chain joins TRBV12-5 and TRBJ1-3, with D tentatively TRBD1 (5 bases). Trimming pared 6 bases from V and 7 bases from J, leaving 22 bases between. The germline V gene encodes CDR1 LGHNT and CDR2 FRNRAP. The CDR3 runs to 16 residues.